Here is one T cell receptor (beta chain) with its context. The antigen is undetermined. CDR1 is GTSNPN, CDR2 SVGIG, per germline (reference sequence). This CDR3 has 12 amino acids. V was trimmed by 2 bases and J by 16 bases, leaving 18 bases between them. The sample belongs to a study of T cell responses to AZD1222 COVID-19 vaccine. Study-wide background: Second-dose groups at about 4 or about 12 weeks were pooled. Study-wide results and caveats: At baseline, just a handful of AZD1222 recipients tested seropositive. Increases in Spike-specific TCR breadth and depth were seen after two AZD1222 doses.

The protocol was immunoSEQ multiplex PCR, while the TCRdb copy is restricted to in-frame clones and leaves out a portion. The sample includes more than 150,000 clones, about 90% seen only once; the top ten take 6.1%. V gene TRBV30 combines with J gene TRBJ1-5; tentatively, D is TRBD1 (6 bases). This TCR came from an adult in good health. Specimen: peripheral blood, collected on day 0 of AZD1222 vaccination. DNA of the CDR3: TGTGCCTGGAGTACGAGGGGGGGCCCACAACATTTT. Encoded protein: CAWSTRGGPQHF.